This TCR beta chain was sequenced in a study of beta chain features in type 1 diabetes. Across the study: Regarding age, gender and cell yields, patients proved similar to healthy donors. Study-level findings and limits: In the patient group, naive, central memory and Treg TCRB repertoires seemed more alike than in the healthy donor group. Shorter TCRB CDR3s, moderately but significantly so, marked every one of the four CD4+ subsets in Type 1 diabetes patients.

Averaging about 0.12 L, one heparinised blood draw came from each individual donor. In its sample, this clone was seen a few times. Its target is unknown. The study reverse transcribed the entire isolated RNA, so it sequenced expressed TCRB transcripts. The assay was immunoSEQ multiplex PCR, and TCRdb's table has in-frame clones only and misses some. The repertoire holds tens of thousands of clones, with 49% as singletons. CDR3 length: 9 amino acids. CDR1 is SEHNR, CDR2 FQNEAQ, per germline (reference sequence). V was pared by 10 bases and J by 3 bases, with 3 bases between. The receptor was derived from a man under 40 with type 1 diabetes. The chain uses TRBV7-9 and TRBJ2-5; D unresolved. Sequenced sample: central memory CD4+ T cells from blood. This CDR3 is CATEETQYF. As DNA, the CDR3 is TGTGCCACCGAAGAGACCCAGTACTTC.